The 30 T cell receptor beta chains reported below all come from one sample, sequenced in a study of T cells after yellow fever vaccination (dated by TCRdb to the late 2010s). Library generation was performed with 5' RACE. The data were produced on an Illumina NovaSeq 6000. TCRdb itself trimmed the public reads at Q25 with fastp, ran MiXCR and retained productive beta chains. CDR3 protein sequences are deduplicated, and each keeps its most common genes and DNA. The sample includes around 330,000 distinct CDR3 sequences, with less than 4.5% observed a single time. The ten largest make up roughly a quarter of the sample. The sample's treatment or condition label, decoded: live attenuated yellow fever vaccine strain. The sample consisted of PBMCs, taken on the day of the yellow fever booster vaccination. All receptors derive from a man between 18 and 29 years old who received the YFV17D yellow fever vaccine.

This clonotype was seen at least ten times. The rearrangement uses TRBV7-2 and TRBJ1-5; D call uncertain. The V gene's germline CDR1 is SGHTA and CDR2 FQGNSA. V was cut by 2 bases and J by 2 bases, with 7 bases left in between. The CDR3 extends over 14 amino acids. The CDR3 loop is CASSLIQGNQPQHF. CDR3 nucleotides: TGTGCCAGCAGCTTAATCCAGGGCAATCAGCCCCAGCATTTT.

This clonotype occurred many times. This rearrangement joins TRBV2 to TRBJ2-1, with 9 positions matching TRBD2. The J segment lost 9 bases and the V segment lost 11 bases, leaving 11 bases of the junction unmatched. Germline V lookup: CDR1 SNHLY, CDR2 FYNNEI. This CDR3 comprises 13 residues. This chain's CDR3 is CACGGAQSSEQFF. Written as DNA, the CDR3 is TGTGCCTGCGGGGGGGCCCAATCGAGTGAGCAGTTCTTC. The full variable domain, completed using reference TRBV2 and TRBJ2-1, is EPEVTQTPSHQVTQMGQEVILRCVPISNHLYFYWYRQILGQKVEFLVSFYNNEISEKSEIFDDQFSVERPDGSNFTLKIRSTKLEDSAMYFCACGGAQSSEQFFGPGTRLTVL.

This clonotype was observed many times. The chain joins TRBV6-5 to TRBJ1-5, with a weak D call TRBD1 (5 bases). Germline CDR1 reads MNHEY; CDR2 reads SVGAGI. The CDR3 spans 13 residues. The V end was cut by 8 bases, the J end by 5 bases, with 13 bases between. CDR3 sequence reads: CASGDPDYQPQHF. The CDR3 DNA reads TGTGCCAGCGGGGACCCAGACTATCAGCCCCAGCATTTT.

This clonotype was detected only a few times. The chain is built from TRBV4-2 and TRBJ1-5; 10 positions match TRBD1. The length of the CDR3 is 17 residues. With V trimmed by 3 bases and J by 0 bases, 5 bases remained unmatched. Germline lookup yields CDR1 LGHNA and CDR2 YNFKEQ. CDR3 DNA sequence: TGTGCCAGCAGCCAGGATGGGACAGGGGCTAGCAATCAGCCCCAGCATTTT. As protein: CASSQDGTGASNQPQHF.

In this sample, this clonotype turned up many times. This chain joins TRBV4-1 and TRBJ2-1; D is ambiguous. This CDR3 region has 14 residues. Trimming took 0 bases from V and 5 from J, leaving 8 bases between them. The germline gives CDR1 MGHRA, CDR2 YSYEKL. The CDR3 nucleotides read TGCGCCAGCAGCCAAGAACCTAGGGACAATGAGCAGTTCTTC. Its translation: CASSQEPRDNEQFF.

The chain carries TRBV4-1 and TRBJ2-7; a weak D match, TRBD2 (5 bases). The CDR3 spans 14 residues. The V gene lost 6 bases and the J gene lost 2 bases, with 14 bases spanning the gap. CDR1 and CDR2 (germline): MGHRA, YSYEKL. CDR3 amino acids: CASSIREGTYEQYF. In DNA, the CDR3 is TGCGCCAGCAGTATCAGAGAGGGAACCTACGAGCAGTACTTC.

This clonotype has a count of ten or more. CDR3 coding DNA: TGTGCCAGCAGCTTTGGGGTGGACACCGGGGAGCTGTTTTTT. Translated: CASSFGVDTGELFF. The V gene is TRBV7-2, the J gene TRBJ2-2, with no clear D. V lost 3 bases, J lost 3 bases, and 8 bases lay in between. This CDR3 region has 14 residues. Germline V CDR1 and CDR2: SGHTA, FQGNSA.

This clonotype was counted between two and nine times. The chain recombines TRBV4-2 with TRBJ1-2; no definite D call. The CDR3 spans 15 residues. Trimming removed 6 bases from V and 0 bases from J, with 14 bases in between. Looked up from germline, CDR1 is LGHNA and CDR2 is YNFKEQ. For the CDR3, the DNA is TGTGCCAGCAGTCCCCGACCGATAGCTAACTATGGCTACACCTTC. Translating it yields CASSPRPIANYGYTF.

This clonotype was counted only a few times. The V gene is TRBV28, the J gene TRBJ2-7, with a tentative D call TRBD1 (6 bases). CDR1 and CDR2 (germline): MDHEN, SYDVKM. The CDR3 is 14 amino acids. V was trimmed by 3 bases and J by 3 bases, leaving 12 bases between them. The CDR3, as DNA: TGTGCCAGCAGTTTTTCCCAGGGGCACTACGAGCAGTACGTC. This sequence encodes CASSFSQGHYEQYV.

Here the CDR3 DNA reads TGTGCCACCAGCAGAGGACTTTCACAAGAGACCCAGTACTTC. Its translation: CATSRGLSQETQYF. This rearrangement joins TRBV15 to TRBJ2-5; unclear D gene. CDR3 size: 14 residues. The V gene's germline CDR1 is LNHNV and CDR2 YYDKDF (reference sequence). V lost 1 base, J lost 2 bases, and 8 bases lay in between.

This CDR3 reads CASSQGGQTINYGYTF. The DNA for the CDR3 is TGTGCCAGCAGCCAGGGTGGGCAGACGATAAACTATGGCTACACCTTC. V gene TRBV4-2 combines with J gene TRBJ1-2; no firm D call. CDR3 length: 16 amino acids. V was shortened by 3 bases and J by 2 bases, with 16 bases between the two germline ends. Per germline, CDR1 LGHNA and CDR2 YNFKEQ.

This clonotype was detected a few times. The chain is built from TRBV7-9 and TRBJ2-7; 9 bases fit TRBD2. The CDR3 has 14 amino acids. J lost 2 bases, V lost 8 bases, and 7 bases had no gene match. The germline CDR1 and CDR2 sequences are SEHNR and FQNEAQ (reference sequence). CDR3 bases: TGTGCCAGCGGTATAGCGGGGGCGACCTACGAGCAGTACTTC. This sequence encodes CASGIAGATYEQYF.

This clonotype has a count of ten or more. The V gene is TRBV4-1, the J gene TRBJ2-7; D may be TRBD2 (5 bases). There are 18 residues in the CDR3. Looked up from germline, CDR1 is MGHRA and CDR2 is YSYEKL. The V end was cut by 1 base, the J end by 7 bases, with 26 bases between. The DNA of the CDR3 is TGCGCCAGCAGCCAAGTCGCGGGTGAGGTTCCCCTCGCGCGAGAGCAGTACTTC. Translated, it gives CASSQVAGEVPLAREQYF.

This clonotype was picked up a small number of times. The chain has TRBV7-2 and TRBJ1-2; the match to TRBD1 covers 7 bases. CDR1 and CDR2 (germline): SGHTA, FQGNSA. This CDR3 comprises 15 residues. V lost 5 bases to trimming and J lost 2 bases; unmatched junction nucleotides: 8. The chain's CDR3 is CASSATTGPNYGYTF. The CDR3 DNA reads TGTGCCAGCAGCGCTACGACAGGGCCCAACTATGGCTACACCTTC.

This clonotype was seen only a few times. The V gene is TRBV20-1, the J gene TRBJ2-5; 7 positions match TRBD1. The CDR3 covers 12 residues. Trimming cost V 6 bases and J 2 bases; bases outside gene matches: 3. CDR1 is DFQATT and CDR2 is SNEGSKA in the germline V gene (reference sequence). CDR3 residues: CSARTGQETQYF. The CDR3 DNA follows: TGCAGTGCCCGGACAGGACAAGAGACCCAGTACTTC.

This clonotype was counted many times. The chain uses TRBV12-5 and TRBJ1-2; D might be TRBD1 (6 bases). The germline V gene encodes CDR1 LGHNT and CDR2 FRNRAP. Between the trimmed V and J ends, which lost 6 bases and 5 bases, there was a span of 28 bases. The CDR3 has 18 residues. CDR3 DNA sequence: TGTGCTAGTGGCCTCACTCGGACCGGGCTCCGAAGGGGGTATGGCTACACCTTC. The encoded protein is CASGLTRTGLRRGYGYTF.

This clonotype was seen repeatedly, ten times or more. The chain has TRBV5-4 and TRBJ2-7; 7 nucleotides agree with TRBD1. V lost 4 bases, J lost 2 bases, and 6 bases stayed unmatched. Germline CDR1 SGHNT, CDR2 YYREEE (reference sequence). There are 14 residues in the CDR3. The DNA of the CDR3 is TGTGCCAGCAGCGCCCCAGGGGGTACCTACGAGCAGTACTTC. It yields the protein CASSAPGGTYEQYF.

This rearrangement joins TRBV29-1 to TRBJ1-4, with TRBD1 matching over 9 bases. The CDR3 length is 13 residues. The ends lost 6 bases at V and 8 bases at J; junction bases unmatched: 7. Germline assignment: CDR1 SQVTM and CDR2 ANQGSEA. The CDR3 nucleotides read TGCAGCGTCCCGGGCACAGGGGGCGAAAAACTGTTTTTT. Protein product: CSVPGTGGEKLFF.

This clonotype was seen only a few times. The V gene is TRBV7-2, the J gene TRBJ1-5; D is perhaps TRBD1 (5 bases). The CDR3 covers 15 residues. Trimming cost V 1 base and J 2 bases, with 9 bases left between them. Germline-derived CDR1 and CDR2 are SGHTA and FQGNSA. In DNA form, the CDR3 reads TGTGCCAGCAGCTTAGGGGGGTATCGCAATCAGCCCCAGCATTTT. Translating gives CASSLGGYRNQPQHF. Together with reference TRBV7-2 and TRBJ1-5, the CDR3 gives the full variable domain: GAGVSQSPSNKVTEKGKDVELRCDPISGHTALYWYRQSLGQGLEFLIYFQGNSAPDKSGLPSDRFSAERTGGSVSTLTIQRTQQEDSAVYLCASSLGGYRNQPQHFGDGTRLSIL.

This clonotype was seen more than once but under ten times. The chain employs TRBV7-2 and TRBJ2-4; 7 nucleotides match TRBD2. In germline, CDR1 is SGHTA, CDR2 FQGNSA. The CDR3 has 14 residues. The junction had 7 bases not matched to a gene; V was cut back by 3 bases and J by 8 bases. CDR3 protein: CASSLTGGFDIQYF. CDR3 DNA: TGTGCCAGCAGCTTGACGGGGGGATTTGACATTCAGTACTTC.

This clonotype has ten or more counts. The gene calls are TRBV7-2 and TRBJ2-2; TRBD2 aligns across 9 bases. The CDR3 consists of 15 residues. Germline values: CDR1 SGHTA, CDR2 FQGNSA. J gave up 5 bases and V 5 bases, and 6 bases lay outside the gene matches. This chain's CDR3 is CASSGLTSGTGELFF. The DNA for the CDR3 is TGTGCCAGCAGCGGATTGACTAGCGGTACCGGGGAGCTGTTTTTT.

This clonotype was seen ten or more times. For the CDR3, the DNA is TGCGCCAGCAGCTTGTGGGGCCGGACCGGGGAGCTGTTTTTT. This encodes CASSLWGRTGELFF. The chain joins TRBV5-1 to TRBJ2-2; D is perhaps TRBD1 (5 bases). V lost 1 base and J 5 bases, leaving 9 bases between the germline ends. The CDR3 is 14 residues long. CDR1 is SGHRS, CDR2 YFSETQ, per germline.

This clonotype was picked up many times. V and J are TRBV12-3 or TRBV12-4 and TRBJ2-3; D unclear. This CDR3 is built from 12 residues. V was shortened by 6 bases and J by 4 bases, with 8 bases between the two germline ends. CDR3 loop: CASSYVPDTQYF. CDR3 in DNA: TGTGCCAGCAGCTATGTTCCAGATACGCAGTATTTT.

V gene TRBV9 combines with J gene TRBJ2-1; D perhaps matches TRBD2 (7 bases). This CDR3 contains 15 residues. Germline V lookup: CDR1 SGDLS, CDR2 YYNGEE. V shed 0 bases and J shed 4 bases, with 11 bases lying between them. The CDR3 is CASSVGGGEYNEQFF. For the CDR3, the DNA is TGTGCCAGCAGCGTAGGCGGGGGCGAATACAATGAGCAGTTCTTC. Complete variable domain (other parts from reference TRBV9 and TRBJ2-1): DSGVTQTPKHLITATGQRVTLRCSPRSGDLSVYWYQQSLDQGLQFLIQYYNGEERAKGNILERFSAQQFPDLHSELNLSSLELGDSALYFCASSVGGGEYNEQFFGPGTRLTVL.

The V call is TRBV4-1, the J call TRBJ1-2; 8 bases are a match to TRBD1. Germline loops: CDR1 MGHRA, CDR2 YSYEKL. J gave up 3 bases and V 3 bases, and 9 bases lay outside the gene matches. The CDR3 runs 16 residues. The CDR3 loop reads CASSQIPRTGHYGYTF. The CDR3 nucleotides read TGCGCCAGCAGCCAGATCCCCCGGACAGGGCACTATGGCTACACCTTC.

In its sample, this clonotype was seen many times. This rearrangement joins TRBV28 to TRBJ2-7; no definite D call. Trimming removed 3 bases from V and 1 base from J, with 7 bases in between. The length of the CDR3 is 13 residues. Germline V gene sequence: CDR1 MDHEN, CDR2 SYDVKM. The chain's CDR3 is CASSFGGSYEQYV. The CDR3 DNA reads TGTGCCAGCAGTTTTGGTGGTTCCTACGAGCAGTACGTC.

This clonotype was seen repeatedly, ten times or more. V usage is TRBV6-2 or TRBV6-3 and J usage is TRBJ2-1; 7 bases align to TRBD2. Per the germline V gene, CDR1 is MNHEY and CDR2 is SVGEGT. The CDR3 sequence is 17 residues long. V gave up 6 bases and J gave up 4 bases; unmatched junction bases: 15. CDR3 bases: TGTGCCAGCAGCCCTCCCAGAGCGGCGGGGGATTACAATGAGCAGTTCTTC. Residues: CASSPPRAAGDYNEQFF.

The chain joins TRBV12-3 or TRBV12-4 to TRBJ2-3; perhaps TRBD2 as D (5 bases). V lost 7 bases and J lost 4, with 9 bases in between. The CDR3 has 12 amino acids. The DNA of the CDR3 is TGTGCCAGCACGCGGGCAGCAGATACGCAGTATTTT. This codes for CASTRAADTQYF.

At least ten counts were recorded for this clonotype. The genes are TRBV6-2 or TRBV6-3 and TRBJ2-3, with D uncertain. The CDR3 is 12 residues long. V was shortened by 2 bases and J by 4 bases, with 4 bases between the two germline ends. Germline CDR1 is MNHEY and CDR2 is SVGEGT. For the CDR3, the DNA is TGTGCCAGCAGTTACCGGTCAGATACGCAGTATTTT. Encoded protein: CASSYRSDTQYF.

V and J are TRBV5-1 and TRBJ1-1; 8 bases line up with TRBD1. The V segment lost 7 bases and the J segment 3 bases; nucleotides outside the gene matches: 5. Germline V gives CDR1 SGHRS, CDR2 YFSETQ. This CDR3 is built from 13 residues. In DNA, the CDR3 is TGCGCCAGCGGGACAGGATGGGACACTGAAGCTTTCTTT. Translated: CASGTGWDTEAFF.